This T cell receptor (beta chain) was sequenced during a study of blood T cell repertoires in COVID-19. Study in general: Whether acute or convalescent, the COVID-19 samples came from the United States, Italy and Spain. T cells, B-cell-depleted T cells, or PBMCs provided the cDNA or gDNA that served as material.

CDR3 length equals 16 residues. Germline CDR1 is LGHDT and CDR2 is YNNKEL (reference sequence). Trimming at V came to 2 bases and at J to 3 bases, leaving 9 bases not matched to a gene. Sequenced by immunoSEQ multiplex PCR; TCRdb stores in-frame clones only, minus some. The table includes about 130,000 clones, about 81% detected once. V usage is TRBV3-1 (or the pseudogene TRBV3-2) and J usage is TRBJ1-2, with TRBD1 identical over 7 bases. This receptor was obtained from a woman aged 50 to 60 with acute or convalescent COVID-19. What was sequenced was peripheral blood. The CDR3 region is CASSQTGTVIDYGYTF. Written as DNA, the CDR3 is TGTGCCAGCAGCCAAACCGGGACAGTAATTGACTATGGCTACACCTTC.